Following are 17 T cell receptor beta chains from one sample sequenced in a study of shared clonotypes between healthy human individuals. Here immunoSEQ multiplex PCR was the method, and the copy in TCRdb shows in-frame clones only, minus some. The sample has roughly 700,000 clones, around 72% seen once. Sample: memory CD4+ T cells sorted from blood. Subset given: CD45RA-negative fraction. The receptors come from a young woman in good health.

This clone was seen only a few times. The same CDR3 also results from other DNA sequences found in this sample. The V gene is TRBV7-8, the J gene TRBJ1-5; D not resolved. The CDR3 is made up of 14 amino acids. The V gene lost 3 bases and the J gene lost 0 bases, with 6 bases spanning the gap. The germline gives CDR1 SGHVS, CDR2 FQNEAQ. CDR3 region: CASSFLDSNQPQHF. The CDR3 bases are TGTGCCAGCAGCTTCCTAGATAGCAATCAGCCCCAGCATTTT.

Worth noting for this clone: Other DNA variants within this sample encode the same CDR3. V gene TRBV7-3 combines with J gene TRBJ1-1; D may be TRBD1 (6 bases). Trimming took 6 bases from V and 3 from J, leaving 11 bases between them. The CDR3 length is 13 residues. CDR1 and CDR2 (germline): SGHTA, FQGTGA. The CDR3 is CASSSQGDTEAFF. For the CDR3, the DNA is TGTGCCAGCAGTTCACAGGGCGACACTGAAGCTTTCTTT.

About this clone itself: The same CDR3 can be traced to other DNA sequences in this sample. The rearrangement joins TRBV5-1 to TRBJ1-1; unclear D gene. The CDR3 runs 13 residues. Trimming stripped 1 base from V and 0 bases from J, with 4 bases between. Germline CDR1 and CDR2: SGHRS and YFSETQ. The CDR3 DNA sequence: TGCGCCAGCAGCTTGTACTTGAACACTGAAGCTTTCTTT. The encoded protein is CASSLYLNTEAFF.

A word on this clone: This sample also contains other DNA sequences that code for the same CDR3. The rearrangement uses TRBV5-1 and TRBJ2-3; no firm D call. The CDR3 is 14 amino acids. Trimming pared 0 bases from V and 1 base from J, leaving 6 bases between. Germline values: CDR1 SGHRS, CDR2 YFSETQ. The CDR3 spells CASSLALGTDTQYF. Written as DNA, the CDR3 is TGCGCCAGCAGCTTGGCCTTGGGCACAGATACGCAGTATTTT.

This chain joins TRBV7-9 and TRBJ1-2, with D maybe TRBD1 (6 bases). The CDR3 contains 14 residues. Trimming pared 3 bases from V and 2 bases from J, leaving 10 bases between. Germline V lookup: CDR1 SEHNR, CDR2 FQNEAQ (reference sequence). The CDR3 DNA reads TGTGCCAGCAGCTTGGGCAGGGGCAACTATGGCTACACCTTC. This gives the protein CASSLGRGNYGYTF.

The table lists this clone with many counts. The CDR3 loop is CASSRGGHEQFF. The CDR3 bases are TGTGCCAGCAGTCGGGGGGGGCACGAGCAGTTCTTC. The rearrangement joins TRBV6-5 to TRBJ2-1, with 8 bases aligning to TRBD2. The CDR3 is 12 residues long. J lost 10 bases, V lost 5 bases, and 4 bases had no gene match. Germline-derived CDR1 and CDR2 are MNHEY and SVGAGI.

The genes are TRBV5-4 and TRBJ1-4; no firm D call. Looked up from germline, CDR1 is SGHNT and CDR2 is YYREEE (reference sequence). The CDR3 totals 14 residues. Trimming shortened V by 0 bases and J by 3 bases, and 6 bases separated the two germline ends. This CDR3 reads CASSLGGPNEKLFF. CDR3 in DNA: TGTGCCAGCAGCTTGGGAGGGCCTAATGAAAAACTGTTTTTT.

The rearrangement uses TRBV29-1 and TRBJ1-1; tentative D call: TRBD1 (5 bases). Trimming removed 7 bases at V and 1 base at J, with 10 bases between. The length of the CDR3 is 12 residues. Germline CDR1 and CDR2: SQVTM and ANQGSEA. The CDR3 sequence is CSGGRGNTEAFF. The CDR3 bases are TGCAGCGGGGGAAGGGGGAACACTGAAGCTTTCTTT.

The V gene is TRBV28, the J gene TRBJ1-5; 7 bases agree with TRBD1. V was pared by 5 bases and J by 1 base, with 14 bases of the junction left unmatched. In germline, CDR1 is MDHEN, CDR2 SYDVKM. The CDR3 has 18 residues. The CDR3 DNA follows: TGTGCCAGCAGTCCCAGACAGGGATTTATCGGAAGCAATCAGCCCCAGCATTTT. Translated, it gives CASSPRQGFIGSNQPQHF.

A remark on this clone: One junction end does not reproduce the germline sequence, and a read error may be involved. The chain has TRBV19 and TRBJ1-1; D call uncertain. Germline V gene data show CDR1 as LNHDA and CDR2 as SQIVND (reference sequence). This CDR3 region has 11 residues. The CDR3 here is CASSRNSEAFF. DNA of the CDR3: TGTGCCAGTAGTAGAAACAGTGAAGCTTTCTTT.

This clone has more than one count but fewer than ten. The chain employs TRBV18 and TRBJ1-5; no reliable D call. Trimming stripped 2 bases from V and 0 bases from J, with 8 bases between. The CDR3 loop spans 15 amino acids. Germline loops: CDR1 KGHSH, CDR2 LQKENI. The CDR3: CASSPAGYSNQPQHF. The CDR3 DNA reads TGTGCCAGCTCACCAGCAGGATATAGCAATCAGCCCCAGCATTTT.

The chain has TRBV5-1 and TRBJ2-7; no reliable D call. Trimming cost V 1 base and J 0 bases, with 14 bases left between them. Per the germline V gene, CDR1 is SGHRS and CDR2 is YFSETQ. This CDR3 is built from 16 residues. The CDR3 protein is CASSLSFGDYSYEQYF. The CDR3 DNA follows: TGCGCCAGCAGCTTGTCTTTTGGTGATTACTCCTACGAGCAGTACTTC.

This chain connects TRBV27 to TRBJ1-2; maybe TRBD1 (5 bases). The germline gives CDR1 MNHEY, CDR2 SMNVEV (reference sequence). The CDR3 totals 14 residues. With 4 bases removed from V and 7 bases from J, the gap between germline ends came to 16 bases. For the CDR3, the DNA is TGTGCCAGCAGTTCTGGGGGGGTAGGGCCTGGCTACACCTTC. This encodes CASSSGGVGPGYTF.

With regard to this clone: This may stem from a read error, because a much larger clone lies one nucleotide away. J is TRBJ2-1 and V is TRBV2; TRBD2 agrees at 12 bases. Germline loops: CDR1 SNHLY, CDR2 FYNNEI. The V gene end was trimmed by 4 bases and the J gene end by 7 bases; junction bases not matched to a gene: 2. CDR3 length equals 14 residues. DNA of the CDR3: TGTGCCAGCAGTGTGACTAGCGGGAGAAATGAGCAGTTCTTC. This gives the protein CASSVTSGRNEQFF.

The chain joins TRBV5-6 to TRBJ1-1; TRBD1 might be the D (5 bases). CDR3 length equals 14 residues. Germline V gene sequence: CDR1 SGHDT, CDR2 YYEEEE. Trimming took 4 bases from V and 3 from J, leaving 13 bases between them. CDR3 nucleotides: TGTGCCAGCAGCCTGGGCGGGGGGGACACTGAAGCTTTCTTT. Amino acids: CASSLGGGDTEAFF.

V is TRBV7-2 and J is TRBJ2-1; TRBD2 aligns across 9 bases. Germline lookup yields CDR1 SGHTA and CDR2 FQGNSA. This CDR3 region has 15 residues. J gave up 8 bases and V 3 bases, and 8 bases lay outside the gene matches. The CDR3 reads CASSFSGSHFDEQFF. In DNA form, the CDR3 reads TGTGCCAGCAGCTTTAGCGGGAGTCATTTCGATGAGCAGTTCTTC.

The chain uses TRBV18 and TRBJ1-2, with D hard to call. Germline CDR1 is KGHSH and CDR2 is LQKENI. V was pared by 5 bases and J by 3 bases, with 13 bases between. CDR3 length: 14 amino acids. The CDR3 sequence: CASSLTWRHYGYTF. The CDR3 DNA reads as TGTGCCAGCTCATTGACCTGGCGCCACTATGGCTACACCTTC.